One sample yielded the 27 T cell receptor beta chains listed below, sequenced in a study of CD8+CD57+ T cells in acquired aplastic anemia. Researchers used genomic DNA as the template to profile TCR beta VDJ and CDR3. TCRdb re-derived calls from the reads in MiXCR, one entry per CDR3 protein. The data contain about 160,000 distinct CDR3 sequences, roughly two thirds of them seen just once; the ten biggest clones take up 40% to 55%. Those patients picked for sequencing had displayed CD8+CD57+ cell expansion on flow cytometry. The sample was sorted CD4+, CD8+, or CD8+CD57+ T cells (not recorded which) from PBMCs. The receptors were sampled from a human donor with aplastic anemia.

The chain is built from TRBV15 and TRBJ2-7; no firm D call. Germline CDR1 is LNHNV and CDR2 is YYDKDF (reference sequence). The CDR3 is 15 residues long. V dropped 6 bases and J dropped 3 bases, with 18 bases sitting between them. Here the CDR3 DNA reads TGTGCCACCAGTCCGAAGCTCTCCAGTGGCTACGAGCAGTACTTC. Its translation is CATSPKLSSGYEQYF.

Details on this clonotype: One end of the junction is discordant with germline, which a read error may explain. The J gene is TRBJ1-2, the V gene TRBV10-3; D remains ambiguous. CDR1 is ENHRY and CDR2 is SYGVKD in the germline V gene. CDR3 size: 14 residues. This CDR3 reads CAISEPFSHYGYTF. DNA for the CDR3: TGTGCCATCAGTGAGCCGTTCAGCCACTACGGCTACACCTTC.

Here the CDR3 reads CASSLQVMNTEAFF. The CDR3 region has the DNA TGTGCCAGTAGCCTACAGGTAATGAACACTGAAGCTTTCTTT. V gene TRBV19 combines with J gene TRBJ1-1; possibly TRBD1 for D (5 bases). The CDR3 has 14 amino acids. The germline V gene has CDR1 LNHDA and CDR2 SQIVND (reference sequence). V was shortened by 6 bases and J by 0 bases, with 11 bases between the two germline ends.

The genes are TRBV6-1 and TRBJ2-5; maybe TRBD1 (6 bases). Trimming took 6 bases from V and 4 from J, leaving 12 bases between them. The germline V gene encodes CDR1 MNHNS and CDR2 SASEGT. There are 13 residues in the CDR3. The CDR3 DNA follows: TGTGCCAGCAGCCTCCGCAGGGGAGAGACCCAGTACTTC. The encoded protein is CASSLRRGETQYF.

This clonotype was recorded at least ten times. The J gene is TRBJ2-7, the V gene TRBV5-6; TRBD1 is a possible D gene (6 bases). V was shortened by 4 bases and J by 9 bases, with 20 bases between the two germline ends. The CDR3 contains 14 residues. CDR1 is SGHDT, CDR2 YYEEEE, per germline. Here the CDR3 reads CASSPLGGHAGQYV. CDR3 coding DNA: TGTGCCAGCAGCCCCCTAGGGGGTCACGCCGGGCAGTACGTC.

This clonotype was detected a few times. The chain employs TRBV20-1 and TRBJ1-2, with D perhaps matching TRBD1 (5 bases). V was pared by 0 bases and J by 4 bases, with 12 bases between. Germline CDR1 reads DFQATT; CDR2 reads SNEGSKA (reference sequence). The CDR3 has 14 amino acids. This chain's CDR3 is CSARDRAKGYGYTF. CDR3 sequence (DNA): TGCAGTGCTAGAGACAGGGCAAAGGGCTATGGCTACACCTTC.

This clonotype showed up just once. The V and J genes are TRBV7-2 and TRBJ1-5; D is possibly TRBD1 (5 bases). The CDR3 runs to 14 residues. CDR1 is SGHTA, CDR2 FQGNSA, per germline. Deletions cut 6 bases from V and 6 bases from J, with 15 bases between. The CDR3 DNA reads as TGTGCCAGCAGTGACGGGACCGAACGTCAGCCCCAGCATTTT. Translation: CASSDGTERQPQHF.

V is TRBV5-6 and J is TRBJ1-6; the D is unclear. Trimming removed 7 bases at V and 14 bases at J, with 19 bases between. The CDR3 contains 13 residues. Germline assignment: CDR1 SGHDT and CDR2 YYEEEE. The CDR3 DNA follows: TGTGCCAGCCTAACGGGGAGAGGAGATTCCCTCCACTTT. Its translation: CASLTGRGDSLHF.

This chain links TRBV7-2 with TRBJ2-7, with D perhaps TRBD2 (5 bases). The ends were cut back, 2 bases at V and 5 bases at J, with 13 bases in the middle. Germline CDR1 SGHTA, CDR2 FQGNSA. The CDR3 is made up of 14 amino acids. The CDR3 sequence is CASSLSRDSHEQYF. The DNA of the CDR3 is TGTGCCAGCAGCTTATCACGGGATAGTCACGAGCAGTACTTC. Full variable domain (rest looked up from reference TRBV7-2 and TRBJ2-7): GAGVSQSPSNKVTEKGKDVELRCDPISGHTALYWYRQSLGQGLEFLIYFQGNSAPDKSGLPSDRFSAERTGGSVSTLTIQRTQQEDSAVYLCASSLSRDSHEQYFGPGTRLTVT.

V usage is TRBV20-1 and J usage is TRBJ2-7; tentatively, D is TRBD1 (5 bases). CDR1 and CDR2 (germline): DFQATT, SNEGSKA (reference sequence). The CDR3 covers 14 residues. V lost 0 bases and J 1 base, leaving 10 bases between the germline ends. CDR3 protein: CSARDSGPSYEQYF. The CDR3 coding sequence is TGCAGTGCTAGAGATTCAGGGCCTTCCTACGAGCAGTACTTC.

The chain combines TRBV15 with TRBJ2-7; TRBD1 might be the D (6 bases). The CDR3 consists of 15 residues. Germline CDR1 and CDR2: LNHNV and YYDKDF (reference sequence). Trimming cost V 0 bases and J 2 bases, with 11 bases left between them. Written as DNA, the CDR3 is TGTGCCACCAGCAGAGAGACAGGCGTCGCCTACGAGCAGTACTTC. Residues: CATSRETGVAYEQYF. The variable domain in full, with the rest retrieved from reference TRBV15 and TRBJ2-7, is DAMVIQNPRYQVTQFGKPVTLSCSQTLNHNVMYWYQQKSSQAPKLLFHYYDKDFNNEADTPDNFQSRRPNTSFCFLDIRSPGLGDTAMYLCATSRETGVAYEQYFGPGTRLTVT.

The rearrangement uses TRBV5-6 and TRBJ2-1; D is perhaps TRBD1 (5 bases). CDR3 size: 13 residues. Trimming cost V 4 bases and J 3 bases, with 8 bases left between them. Germline assignment: CDR1 SGHDT and CDR2 YYEEEE. The CDR3 DNA is TGTGCCAGCAGCACGACAGTCTACAATGAGCAGTTCTTC. This codes for CASSTTVYNEQFF.

The V call is TRBV7-6, the J call TRBJ2-2; 7 nucleotides agree with TRBD1. After removal of 7 bases from V and 0 bases from J, the junction contained 5 bases not matched to a gene. Germline CDR1 and CDR2: SGHVS and FNYEAQ. The CDR3 runs to 15 residues. The CDR3 protein is CASTKTGTNTGELFF. For the CDR3, the DNA is TGTGCCAGCACGAAGACAGGGACGAACACCGGGGAGCTGTTTTTT.

The chain couples TRBV19 to TRBJ2-7; 7 bases are a match to TRBD1. This CDR3 is built from 13 residues. V was clipped by 8 bases and J by 0 bases; unmatched bases: 4. CDR1 LNHDA and CDR2 SQIVND come from the germline V gene (reference sequence). This CDR3 is CASGTANSYEQYF. CDR3 bases: TGTGCCAGTGGGACAGCCAACTCCTACGAGCAGTACTTC.

This clonotype was observed once. The chain combines TRBV7-9 with TRBJ2-1; 9 bases line up with TRBD1. Germline CDR1 and CDR2: SEHNR and FQNEAQ (reference sequence). CDR3 size: 15 residues. With 5 bases clipped from V and 0 bases from J, the junction kept 2 bases outside the gene matches. The CDR3 sequence: CASSEQGASYNEQFF. The CDR3 DNA reads TGTGCCAGCAGCGAACAGGGGGCCTCCTACAATGAGCAGTTCTTC.

This clonotype was seen more than once but under ten times. V usage is TRBV25-1 and J usage is TRBJ1-1, with a weak D call TRBD1 (6 bases). This CDR3 is 17 amino acids long. With 4 bases removed from V and 3 bases from J, the gap between germline ends came to 21 bases. CDR1 is MGHDK and CDR2 is SYGVNS in the germline V gene. The CDR3 sequence is CASSGPDRFDADTEAFF. CDR3 in DNA: TGTGCCAGCAGTGGCCCTGACAGGTTCGATGCGGACACTGAAGCTTTCTTT. Full variable domain (outside the CDR3, taken from reference TRBV25-1 and TRBJ1-1): EADIYQTPRYLVIGTGKKITLECSQTMGHDKMYWYQQDPGMELHLIHYSYGVNSTEKGDLSSESTVSRIRTEHFPLTLESARPSHTSQYLCASSGPDRFDADTEAFFGQGTRLTVV.

This chain joins TRBV11-3 and TRBJ2-1, with a possible D match to TRBD1 (5 bases). V dropped 4 bases and J dropped 7 bases, with 17 bases sitting between them. Germline CDR1 SGHNT, CDR2 YENEEA. The CDR3 has 15 amino acids. CDR3 sequence: CASSSSPAGRNEQFF. CDR3 bases: TGTGCCAGCAGCTCCTCCCCGGCAGGGCGGAATGAGCAGTTCTTC. The full variable domain, in which reference TRBV11-3 and TRBJ2-1 provide the parts outside the CDR3, is EAGVVQSPRYKIIEKKQPVAFWCNPISGHNTLYWYLQNLGQGPELLIRYENEEAVDDSQLPKDRFSAERLKGVDSTLKIQPAELGDSAVYLCASSSSPAGRNEQFFGPGTRLTVL.

This clonotype has only a few counts. The chain carries TRBV20-1 and TRBJ1-3; no reliable D call. The CDR3 has 15 amino acids. V was shortened by 3 bases and J by 4 bases, with 16 bases between the two germline ends. Per the germline V gene, CDR1 is DFQATT and CDR2 is SNEGSKA (reference sequence). The CDR3 DNA reads TGCAGTGCTAGGCCCGGTCAGGCCGTCGGAAACACCATATATTTT. Amino acid sequence: CSARPGQAVGNTIYF.

The chain links TRBV19 to TRBJ2-7, with D perhaps TRBD1 (5 bases). The CDR3 runs to 15 residues. The V gene's germline CDR1 is LNHDA and CDR2 SQIVND (reference sequence). V lost 5 bases and J 2 bases, leaving 16 bases between the germline ends. CDR3 nucleotide sequence: TGTGCCAGTAGTTATAGACAGAACGGTCCCTACGAGCAGTACTTC. Residues: CASSYRQNGPYEQYF.

The V gene is TRBV24-1, the J gene TRBJ2-3, with a possible D match to TRBD2 (5 bases). Per germline, CDR1 KGHDR and CDR2 SFDVKD. Trimming took off 5 bases at V and 5 bases at J, with 10 bases between the two ends. The CDR3 covers 13 residues. The CDR3 protein is CATSGSGRDTQYF. Here the CDR3 DNA reads TGTGCCACCAGTGGTTCGGGGAGAGATACGCAGTATTTT.

This chain uses TRBV5-1 with TRBJ2-3; 7 bases align to TRBD2. V shed 5 bases, J shed 5 bases, and the junction held 5 bases outside the gene matches. The CDR3 is made up of 13 amino acids. CDR1 is SGHRS, CDR2 YFSETQ, per germline. This chain's CDR3 is CASRASGLDTQYF. CDR3 in DNA: TGCGCCAGCAGGGCTAGCGGTTTAGATACGCAGTATTTT.

The chain carries TRBV11-2 and TRBJ2-3; the match to TRBD2 covers 9 bases. Trimming cost V 1 base and J 8 bases; bases outside gene matches: 4. Germline V lookup: CDR1 SGHAT, CDR2 FQNNGV. The CDR3 extends over 14 amino acids. The CDR3 DNA sequence: TGTGCCAGCAGCTTAGGGCGGGGGGGCAGTACGCAGTATTTT. This encodes CASSLGRGGSTQYF.

V is TRBV20-1 and J is TRBJ1-5; TRBD1 agrees at 7 bases. CDR1 is DFQATT and CDR2 is SNEGSKA in the germline V gene (reference sequence). V lost 2 bases, J lost 1 base, and 5 bases stayed unmatched. CDR3 length: 15 amino acids. CDR3 residues: CSARTRGGSNQPQHF. The CDR3 DNA reads as TGCAGTGCTAGAACCAGGGGGGGAAGCAATCAGCCCCAGCATTTT.

This clonotype was detected many times. The J gene is TRBJ2-7, the V gene TRBV24-1, with 7 bases fitting TRBD2. Germline lookup yields CDR1 KGHDR and CDR2 SFDVKD. V trimming: 3 bases; J trimming: 2 bases; junction bases outside the gene matches: 6. The CDR3 consists of 15 residues. The CDR3 loop is CATSDGAGDAYEQYF. The CDR3 DNA reads as TGTGCCACCAGTGATGGGGCGGGAGATGCCTACGAGCAGTACTTC.

V usage is TRBV7-9 and J usage is TRBJ1-1; D call uncertain. This CDR3 contains 12 residues. From germline, CDR1 is SEHNR and CDR2 FQNEAQ (reference sequence). The V end lost 4 bases, the J end lost 5 bases, and 8 bases lay between the germline ends. DNA of the CDR3: TGTGCCAGCAGCTCGGACGGTACTGAAGCTTTCTTT. It translates to CASSSDGTEAFF.

This chain joins TRBV7-8 and TRBJ2-7; no clear D. V lost 0 bases to trimming and J lost 5 bases, with 5 bases between them. The CDR3 spans 12 residues. Germline CDR1 and CDR2: SGHVS and FQNEAQ. DNA for the CDR3: TGTGCCAGCAGCTTAGCGCTTGACGAGCAGTACTTC. This codes for CASSLALDEQYF. Full variable domain (missing parts from reference TRBV7-8 and TRBJ2-7): GAGVSQSPRYKVAKRGQDVALRCDPISGHVSLFWYQQALGQGPEFLTYFQNEAQLDKSGLPSDRFFAERPEGSVSTLKIQRTQQEDSAVYLCASSLALDEQYFGPGTRLTVT.

The gene calls are TRBV24-1 and TRBJ2-7; D gene unclear. V was clipped by 5 bases and J by 4 bases, with 5 bases between them. The germline gives CDR1 KGHDR, CDR2 SFDVKD. The CDR3 is made up of 11 amino acids. DNA of the CDR3: TGTGCCACCAGTGCTGGATACGAGCAGTACTTC. It translates to CATSAGYEQYF.